The 9 T cell receptor beta chains below all came from one sample that was sequenced in a study of shared clonotypes between healthy human individuals. Sequencing used immunoSEQ multiplex PCR; TCRdb keeps in-frame clones, though not all of them. The sample holds fewer than 1.6 million clones, around 98.5% seen once. Sequences were obtained from naive CD4+ T cells sorted from blood. This sample's subset: CD45RA+ positively selected. These receptors were collected from a man aged 30-40 years in good health.

This chain uses TRBV5-1 with TRBJ2-1, with 7 bases matching TRBD2. The junction had 9 bases not matched to a gene; V was cut back by 0 bases and J by 0 bases. Germline CDR1 reads SGHRS; CDR2 reads YFSETQ. CDR3 length equals 18 residues. CDR3 bases: TGCGCCAGCAGCTTGGAAGCGCTCCTAGCGGCCTCCTACAATGAGCAGTTCTTC. Protein product: CASSLEALLAASYNEQFF. The whole variable domain, remainder taken from reference TRBV5-1 and TRBJ2-1, is KAGVTQTPRYLIKTRGQQVTLSCSPISGHRSVSWYQQTPGQGLQFLFEYFSETQRNKGNFPGRFSGRQFSNSRSEMNVSTLELGDSALYLCASSLEALLAASYNEQFFGPGTRLTVL.

This clone was recorded once. V and J are TRBV5-4 and TRBJ2-7, with 10 bases identical to TRBD1. The V segment lost 1 base and the J segment 5 bases; nucleotides outside the gene matches: 6. The CDR3 sequence is 15 residues long. CDR1 and CDR2 from the germline V gene are SGHNT and YYREEE (reference sequence). The CDR3 nucleotides are TGTGCCAGCAGCTTGATGACAGGGGGCGGGGACGAGCAGTACTTC. Residues: CASSLMTGGGDEQYF.

The chain joins TRBV28 to TRBJ1-2; D call uncertain. The germline V and J ends were trimmed by 8 bases and 4 bases, with 14 bases remaining between them. Per germline, CDR1 MDHEN and CDR2 SYDVKM. The CDR3 is 13 residues long. Written as DNA, the CDR3 is TGTGCCAGCTGTCCGGCGTTCGGCTATGGCTACACCTTC. This gives the protein CASCPAFGYGYTF.

The chain couples TRBV19 to TRBJ1-4; weak D call: TRBD1 (6 bases). V was clipped by 11 bases and J by 8 bases, with 18 bases between them. This CDR3 region has 13 residues. The germline V gene encodes CDR1 LNHDA and CDR2 SQIVND (reference sequence). The CDR3 protein is CASSMEGGEKLFF. CDR3 nucleotides: TGTGCCTCCTCGATGGAGGGGGGGGAAAAACTGTTTTTT.

This clone was counted once. The V gene is TRBV28, the J gene TRBJ2-5; no clear D. Trimming took off 10 bases at V and 5 bases at J, with 14 bases between the two ends. In germline, CDR1 is MDHEN, CDR2 SYDVKM. There are 12 residues in the CDR3. For the CDR3, the DNA is TGTGCCACCGGCACAACTTCTGAGACCCAGTACTTC. It specifies CATGTTSETQYF. Supplemented by reference TRBV28 and TRBJ2-5, the full variable domain reads DVKVTQSSRYLVKRTGEKVFLECVQDMDHENMFWYRQDPGLGLRLIYFSYDVKMKEKGDIPEGYSVSREKKERFSLILESASTNQTSMYLCATGTTSETQYFGPGTRLLVL.

The V call is TRBV9, the J call TRBJ2-7; D not resolved. This CDR3 contains 15 residues. CDR1 and CDR2 from the germline V gene are SGDLS and YYNGEE. Trimming left V 4 bases short and J 0 bases short, with 14 bases between. As DNA, the CDR3 is TGTGCCAGCAGCTCCGGTCATTTTAGCTCCTACGAGCAGTACTTC. Protein product: CASSSGHFSSYEQYF. Using reference TRBV9 and TRBJ2-7 for the parts outside the CDR3, the full variable domain is DSGVTQTPKHLITATGQRVTLRCSPRSGDLSVYWYQQSLDQGLQFLIQYYNGEERAKGNILERFSAQQFPDLHSELNLSSLELGDSALYFCASSSGHFSSYEQYFGPGTRLTVT.

The chain combines TRBV18 with TRBJ2-5, with a tentative D call TRBD2 (8 bases). The CDR3 has 15 residues. The V end lost 4 bases, the J end lost 1 base, and 13 bases lay between the germline ends. CDR1 and CDR2 from the germline V gene are KGHSH and LQKENI. The CDR3 is CASSLSGDSQETQYF. The CDR3 DNA reads as TGTGCCAGCTCACTTAGCGGGGACAGCCAAGAGACCCAGTACTTC. Combining the CDR3 with reference TRBV18 and TRBJ2-5 gives the whole variable domain NAGVMQNPRHLVRRRGQEARLRCSPMKGHSHVYWYRQLPEEGLKFMVYLQKENIIDESGMPKERFSAEFPKEGPSILRIQQVVRGDSAAYFCASSLSGDSQETQYFGPGTRLLVL.

In the case of this clone: Distinct nucleotide sequences in the sample also encode this CDR3. The V gene is TRBV5-1, the J gene TRBJ1-5; D is uncertain. Germline CDR1 and CDR2: SGHRS and YFSETQ. There are 15 residues in the CDR3. V lost 1 base to trimming and J lost 0 bases, with 8 bases between them. CDR3: CASSLSGDSNQPQHF. CDR3 DNA sequence: TGCGCCAGCAGCTTGTCCGGGGATAGCAATCAGCCCCAGCATTTT.

The chain carries TRBV1 and TRBJ2-2; no check of the table's D call, TRBD2, against the DNA was made. TRBV1 is termed a pseudogene. The length of the CDR3 is 17 residues. The CDR3 nucleotides read TGCACCATCCGACACAGGACTAGCGGGTTAAACACCGGGGAGCTGTTTTTT. This sequence encodes CTIRHRTSGLNTGELFF.